This is a list of T cell receptor beta chains from one sample in a study of T cells in Graves' hyperthyroidism and ophthalmopathy. TCRdb re-called the multiplex PCR reads with MiXCR, one entry per CDR3 protein. The data show 200,000 to 250,000 distinct CDR3 sequences, with 15% to 20% seen just once and roughly 50% held by the top ten. Sequencing was done on a sample of blood. The receptors shown here come from a man aged 50-60 years with Graves' hyperthyroidism. Each CDR3 is given with its conserved first and last residue. Fields, in order: J gene, clone size, V gene, CDR3 length, D gene, CDR3 protein, CDR3 DNA. A D gene is named only where the DNA matches it firmly. Some rows have no size entry. The others give once, few or many, or a class for an expanded clone.

>TRBJ2-7|many|TRBV5-4|14|.
CASAGDSDSYEQYF
TGTGCCAGCGCTGGAGACAGTGACTCTTACGAGCAGTACTTC
>TRBJ1-5|many|TRBV5-5|12|.
CASSLAAEPQHF
TGTGCCAGCAGCTTGGCCGCGGAGCCCCAGCATTTT
>TRBJ2-3|many|TRBV18|17|.
CASSPLSVQGGTDTQYF
TGTGCCAGCTCACCGCTGTCTGTACAGGGTGGCACAGATACGCAGTATTTT
>TRBJ2-2|.|TRBV5-1|15|TRBD2
CASSLVGLSVGELFF
TGCGCCAGCAGCTTGGTGGGACTATCGGTCGGGGAGCTGTTTTTT
>TRBJ2-4|.|TRBV18|18|TRBD2
CASSQGTSGSVVKNIQYF
TGTGCCAGCTCACAAGGGACTAGCGGGAGCGTCGTCAAAAACATTCAGTACTTC
>TRBJ2-1|many|TRBV27|15|.
CASSLGSGHRREQFF
TGTGCCAGCAGTTTGGGTAGCGGACACCGGCGGGAGCAGTTCTTC
>TRBJ2-1|few|TRBV20-1|16|TRBD1
CSARGGTGRGYNEQFF
TGCAGTGCTAGAGGAGGGACAGGGAGGGGGTACAATGAGCAGTTCTTC
>TRBJ2-5|many|TRBV6-1|16|TRBD1
CASRRQQGAPEETQYF
TGTGCCAGCAGACGACAACAGGGGGCGCCCGAAGAGACCCAGTACTTC
>TRBJ1-1|few|TRBV7-9|13|.
CASSIPENTEAFF
TGTGCCAGTAGTATCCCAGAGAACACTGAAGCTTTCTTT
>TRBJ1-2|.|TRBV4-1|13|.
CASSQAMNYGYTF
TGCGCCAGCAGCCAAGCTATGAACTATGGCTACACCTTC
>TRBJ2-7|.|TRBV29-1|13|TRBD1
CSVLDRWSYEQYF
TGCAGCGTTTTGGACAGGTGGTCCTACGAGCAGTACTTC
>TRBJ2-3|few|TRBV6-1|13|.
CASGGWGTDTQYF
TGTGCCAGCGGGGGGTGGGGCACAGATACGCAGTATTTT
>TRBJ2-7|.|TRBV28|14|TRBD2
CASSLMAGGREQYF
TGTGCCAGCAGTTTAATGGCGGGAGGGCGCGAGCAGTACTTC
>TRBJ2-2|.|TRBV5-4|16|TRBD2
CVSSWSGRANTGELFF
TGTGTCAGCAGCTGGAGCGGGAGGGCGAACACCGGGGAGCTGTTTTTT
>TRBJ2-3|many|TRBV7-9|14|TRBD2
CASSSGTSADTQYF
TGTGCCAGCAGCTCAGGGACTAGCGCAGATACGCAGTATTTT
>TRBJ2-2|many|TRBV5-1|16|.
CASSLGGQANTGELFF
TGCGCCAGCAGCTTGGGGGGACAAGCGAACACCGGGGAGCTGTTTTTT
>TRBJ2-3|.|TRBV5-1|14|.
CASSLVLVADTQYF
TGCGCCAGCAGCTTGGTACTAGTCGCAGATACGCAGTATTTT
>TRBJ2-7|many|TRBV15|16|TRBD1
CATSRLRTGGFHEQYF
TGTGCCACCAGCAGGTTAAGGACAGGGGGCTTCCACGAGCAGTACTTC
>TRBJ2-2|.|TRBV7-3|11|.
CASTPTGELFF
TGTGCCAGCACTCCCACCGGGGAGCTGTTTTTT
>TRBJ2-3|few|TRBV20-1|17|TRBD2
CSARSGLAGGPTDTQYF
TGCAGTGCTAGATCAGGACTAGCGGGAGGTCCCACAGATACGCAGTATTTT
>TRBJ1-5|many|TRBV12-3/TRBV12-4|14|.
CASSLRGRNQPQHF
TGTGCCAGCAGTTTACGGGGCCGAAATCAGCCCCAGCATTTT
>TRBJ2-3|.|TRBV12-5|19|TRBD2
CASVKLQGVLAGVTDTQYF
TGTGCTAGTGTTAAACTACAGGGAGTACTAGCGGGAGTCACAGATACGCAGTATTTT
>TRBJ1-4|many|TRBV5-6|14|.
CASSLGIHNEKLFF
TGTGCCAGCAGCTTGGGAATTCATAATGAAAAACTGTTTTTT
>TRBJ2-1|few|TRBV10-3|15|TRBD2
CAISVAGGRDNEQFF
TGTGCCATCAGTGTGGCGGGAGGGCGGGACAATGAGCAGTTCTTC
>TRBJ1-1|.|TRBV30|15|.
CAWSTGRAKGTEAFF
TGTGCCTGGAGTACCGGCAGGGCCAAGGGCACTGAAGCTTTCTTT
>TRBJ1-1|few|TRBV28|12|.
CASSLVSSEAFF
TGTGCCAGCAGTTTGGTTTCTAGTGAAGCTTTCTTT
>TRBJ2-7|many|TRBV7-2|13|TRBD1
CASSYHRGNEQYF
TGTGCCAGCAGCTATCACAGGGGAAACGAGCAGTACTTC
>TRBJ2-3|few|TRBV6-5|16|.
CASSYSNIGVTDTQYF
TGTGCCAGCAGTTACTCGAACATAGGGGTGACAGATACGCAGTATTTT
>TRBJ2-7|many|TRBV12-3/TRBV12-4|14|.
CASSWTTYSYEQYF
TGTGCCAGCAGTTGGACAACCTACTCCTACGAGCAGTACTTC
>TRBJ2-1|.|TRBV5-1|18|TRBD2
CASSLGTSGFLSYNEQFF
TGCGCCAGCAGCCTAGGGACTAGCGGGTTCCTCTCCTACAATGAGCAGTTCTTC
>TRBJ1-1|many|TRBV11-3|14|TRBD1
CASSPRDRASEAFF
TGTGCCAGCAGCCCCCGAGACAGGGCAAGTGAAGCTTTCTTT
>TRBJ2-2|.|TRBV5-5|16|.
CASSSSLHRNTGELFF
TGTGCCAGCAGCTCGTCGCTGCACCGGAACACCGGGGAGCTGTTTTTT
>TRBJ2-2|many|TRBV20-1|16|TRBD2
CSAMGLAGGLSGELFF
TGCAGTGCTATGGGTCTAGCGGGAGGGCTTTCCGGGGAGCTGTTTTTT
>TRBJ1-2|many|TRBV28|14|TRBD1
CASSNTGGGNGYTF
TGTGCCAGCAGTAATACAGGGGGCGGGAATGGCTACACCTTC
>TRBJ2-7|.|TRBV4-1|13|.
CASSQRAISEQYF
TGCGCCAGCAGCCAGAGGGCGATTAGCGAGCAGTACTTC
>TRBJ2-5|many|TRBV12-3/TRBV12-4|15|.
CASSPPAGAVETQYF
TGTGCCAGCAGTCCTCCCGCGGGCGCGGTGGAGACCCAGTACTTC
>TRBJ2-5|many|TRBV7-2|15|.
CASSLVEASAETQYF
TGTGCCAGCAGCTTAGTTGAAGCTAGCGCAGAGACCCAGTACTTC
>TRBJ1-5|few|TRBV7-3|16|.
CASSITQRTEVQPQHF
TGTGCCAGCAGCATCACACAGAGGACGGAGGTTCAGCCCCAGCATTTT
>TRBJ1-5|many|TRBV7-2|16|.
CASSPFGGGRYQPQHF
TGTGCCAGCAGCCCCTTCGGGGGGGGAAGATATCAGCCCCAGCATTTT
>TRBJ1-2|few|TRBV7-2|13|.
CASSLRSGFGYTF
TGTGCCAGCAGCTTACGGTCGGGTTTTGGCTACACCTTC
>TRBJ1-5|few|TRBV20-1|15|TRBD1
CSARMGQGLDQPQHF
TGCAGTGCTAGAATGGGACAGGGGCTAGATCAGCCCCAGCATTTT
>TRBJ2-6|.|TRBV19|17|TRBD1
CASSRTGGASGANVLTF
TGTGCCAGTAGTAGGACAGGGGGCGCCTCTGGGGCCAACGTCCTGACTTTC
>TRBJ1-6|.|TRBV20-1|17|TRBD1
CSAVGQLSSSYNSPLHF
TGCAGTGCAGTGGGACAGCTTTCGAGCTCCTATAATTCACCCCTCCACTTT
>TRBJ2-1|.|TRBV4-1|18|TRBD2
CASSQDRRAAGGNNEQFF
TGCGCCAGCAGCCAGGACCGACGGGCAGCGGGAGGTAACAATGAGCAGTTCTTC
>TRBJ2-7|many|TRBV12-3/TRBV12-4|16|TRBD2
CASSLGAGGVTYEQYF
TGTGCCAGCAGTTTAGGAGCGGGAGGTGTTACCTACGAGCAGTACTTC
>TRBJ2-5|.|TRBV6-1|15|TRBD2
CASSDGGLATETQYF
TGTGCCAGCAGTGACGGGGGACTAGCGACGGAGACCCAGTACTTC
>TRBJ2-4|few|TRBV7-2|13|.
CASSLVGGNIQYF
TGTGCCAGCAGCTTAGTAGGCGGTAACATTCAGTACTTC
>TRBJ2-5|.|TRBV19|14|TRBD1
CASSPRDRQETQYF
TGTGCCAGTAGTCCCCGGGACAGACAAGAGACCCAGTACTTC
>TRBJ2-7|many|TRBV6-5|15|.
CASSYESGFSYEQYF
TGTGCCAGCAGTTACGAGAGCGGCTTCTCCTACGAGCAGTACTTC
>TRBJ2-1|.|TRBV6-5|18|TRBD2
CASTGNPLGGSSYNEQFF
TGTGCCAGCACCGGAAACCCATTGGGGGGGAGCTCCTACAATGAGCAGTTCTTC
>TRBJ2-7|.|TRBV9|14|.
CAGSDQDGTYEQYF
TGTGCCGGCAGCGACCAGGACGGAACCTACGAGCAGTACTTC
>TRBJ1-6|many|TRBV7-9|17|.
CASSYRGVGASNSPLHF
TGTGCCAGCAGCTACCGAGGAGTGGGGGCATCTAATTCACCCCTCCACTTT
>TRBJ2-1|many|TRBV11-3|13|.
CASSLEGTSEQFF
TGTGCCAGCAGCTTAGAGGGGACGTCTGAGCAGTTCTTC
>TRBJ2-1|.|TRBV28|15|TRBD1
CASSPDRETLNEQFF
TGTGCCAGCAGCCCGGACAGGGAAACCCTCAATGAGCAGTTCTTC
>TRBJ2-3|.|TRBV7-9|18|TRBD2
CASSTVGGRAAGTDTQYF
TGTGCCAGCAGCACCGTGGGCGGGAGAGCGGCGGGCACAGATACGCAGTATTTT
>TRBJ2-1|many|TRBV11-2|12|.
CASSLSKFEQFF
TGTGCCAGCAGCTTAAGTAAGTTTGAGCAGTTCTTC
>TRBJ2-1|many|TRBV7-2|17|.
CASSLLPPGSSYNEQFF
TGTGCCAGCAGCTTACTCCCTCCGGGGAGCTCCTACAATGAGCAGTTCTTC
>TRBJ1-1|.|TRBV2|16|TRBD1
CASSHLTTGLNTEAFF
TGTGCCAGCAGTCACCTTACGACAGGGCTGAACACTGAAGCTTTCTTT